The 10 T cell receptor beta chains presented below share a single source sample, sequenced in a study of shared clonotypes between healthy human individuals. Only in-frame clones appear in the TCRdb table, and some are missing; sequencing was by immunoSEQ multiplex PCR. The sample comprises a few hundred thousand clones, 79% of which are singletons, and roughly 12% rests with the top ten. Sequencing used PBMCs. Receptor source: a middle-aged woman in good health. Some clones in this sample may be carry-over from other donors' samples.

V and J are TRBV4-3 and TRBJ2-3; 13 bases are a match to TRBD2. Germline V gene sequence: CDR1 LGHNA, CDR2 YSLEER. The CDR3 is 17 residues long. After removal of 0 bases from V and 4 bases from J, the junction contained 4 bases not matched to a gene. The CDR3: CASSQERLAGGADTQYF. For the CDR3, the DNA is TGCGCCAGCAGCCAAGAAAGACTAGCGGGAGGCGCAGATACGCAGTATTTT.

This clone showed up just once. The chain uses TRBV4-1 and TRBJ2-1; possible D gene TRBD2, 6 bases. Per germline, CDR1 MGHRA and CDR2 YSYEKL. V lost 2 bases to trimming and J lost 6 bases, with 20 bases between them. The CDR3 is 17 residues long. CDR3 region: CASSQQQAGRYGNEQFF. DNA of the CDR3: TGCGCCAGCAGCCAACAACAAGCGGGCCGCTACGGCAATGAGCAGTTCTTC.

V gene TRBV2 combines with J gene TRBJ2-7; 8 bases map to TRBD1. With V trimmed by 8 bases and J by 0 bases, 6 bases remained unmatched. This CDR3 has 14 residues. Germline V gives CDR1 SNHLY, CDR2 FYNNEI. The CDR3 reads CASHGQGYSYEQYF. CDR3 DNA: TGTGCCAGCCACGGACAGGGATACTCCTACGAGCAGTACTTC.

The rearrangement joins TRBV5-1 to TRBJ1-2; TRBD1 is a possible D gene (6 bases). V lost 3 bases to trimming and J lost 5 bases, with 17 bases between them. This CDR3 has 15 amino acids. Germline V lookup: CDR1 SGHRS, CDR2 YFSETQ. CDR3 sequence: CASSSGQIKGYGYTF. The CDR3 region has the DNA TGCGCCAGCAGCTCTGGACAGATAAAGGGGTATGGCTACACCTTC.

The V call is TRBV7-6, the J call TRBJ2-5; 12 bases are shared with TRBD1. The V segment lost 5 bases and the J segment 4 bases; nucleotides outside the gene matches: 5. This CDR3 contains 15 residues. Germline V gene lookup returns CDR1 SGHVS and CDR2 FNYEAQ. CDR3 region: CASSMGQGASETQYF. As DNA, the CDR3 is TGTGCCAGCAGCATGGGACAGGGGGCATCAGAGACCCAGTACTTC.

About this clone itself: Germline is not matched at one junction end, which may reflect a read error. The rearrangement uses TRBV6-6 and TRBJ2-7; D is perhaps TRBD2 (6 bases). Germline loops: CDR1 MNHNY, CDR2 SVGAGI (reference sequence). CDR3 length: 16 residues. This CDR3 reads CASSRDPSDYSYGQYF. DNA for the CDR3: TGTGCCAGCAGTAGGGACCCTAGCGACTACTCCTACGGGCAGTACTTC.

CDR3: CASSARVLAGIDTQYF. In DNA form, the CDR3 reads TGTGCCAGCAGCGCCCGGGTTTTGGCGGGGATTGATACGCAGTATTTT. This chain links TRBV9 with TRBJ2-3; weak D call: TRBD2 (6 bases). Trimming took 3 bases from V and 6 from J, leaving 20 bases between them. Germline V gene sequence: CDR1 SGDLS, CDR2 YYNGEE. The CDR3 runs 16 residues.

Here the CDR3 reads CASSVEEGFPEAFF. In DNA, the CDR3 is TGTGCCAGCAGCGTAGAGGAGGGGTTCCCTGAAGCTTTCTTT. The V and J genes are TRBV9 and TRBJ1-1, with D possibly TRBD1 on 5 matching bases. Deletions cut 0 bases from V and 6 bases from J, with 12 bases between. Per the germline V gene, CDR1 is SGDLS and CDR2 is YYNGEE. The CDR3 sequence is 14 residues long.

This clone was detected only a few times. The chain couples TRBV5-4 to TRBJ2-5, with TRBD2 matching over 8 bases. This CDR3 comprises 14 residues. Germline V lookup: CDR1 SGHNT, CDR2 YYREEE (reference sequence). With V trimmed by 4 bases and J by 5 bases, 7 bases remained unmatched. The CDR3 sequence is CASSKEREGETQYF. CDR3 sequence (DNA): TGTGCCAGCAGCAAAGAACGGGAGGGGGAGACCCAGTACTTC.

This clone appeared once. The chain links TRBV19 to TRBJ2-2; D call uncertain. V dropped 3 bases and J dropped 5 bases, with 10 bases sitting between them. Germline values: CDR1 LNHDA, CDR2 SQIVND (reference sequence). The CDR3 is 14 amino acids. This chain's CDR3 is CASSISHATGELFF. The CDR3 nucleotides read TGTGCCAGTAGTATTTCTCATGCAACCGGGGAGCTGTTTTTT.